This entry concerns a single T cell receptor beta chain. This entry comes from a study of T and B cells in COVID-19 patients. As for the study in general: Critical illness requiring mechanical ventilation or extracorporeal membrane oxygenation affected about 65% of the 20 active-infection patients.

From blood, roughly 240-550 ng of genomic DNA served as TRB template. Unmatched junction bases numbered 19, after V lost 5 bases and J lost 3 bases. Germline CDR1 and CDR2: MNHEY and SVGEGT. The CDR3 is 18 amino acids. BIOMED2 TRB-A/B primer pools were used in multiplex TRB PCR. One entry per CDR3 protein results from TCRdb running MiXCR on the multiplex PCR reads. Altogether 17,000 or so distinct CDR3 sequences are present, 25% to 30% being singletons, with the ten largest covering about 3%. This sequence joins TRBV6-2 or TRBV6-3 and TRBJ2-7; TRBD2 matches at 7 bases. The origin of this receptor is a human donor who had recovered from COVID-19. The specimen sequenced was blood. For the CDR3, the DNA is TGTGCCAGCAGTAAGGGGCAGGCCCTAAGACTAGCAGACTACGAGCAGTACTTC. Its translation is CASSKGQALRLADYEQYF.